This TCR beta chain was captured by sequencing in a study of T cells after yellow fever vaccination. Comment on this clonotype: Antigen specificity is unknown.

Trimming stripped 5 bases from V and 1 base from J, with 14 bases between. From germline, CDR1 is MNHNS and CDR2 SASEGT. The CDR3 is 15 residues long. MiXCR, run by TCRdb on the 5' RACE reads, gives a single entry per CDR3 protein. The data show hundreds of thousands of distinct CDR3 sequences, 20% to 25% seen once. The study's findings and limits: Weaker, the secondary response peaked sooner, at day 5 versus 15.

This chain links TRBV6-1 with TRBJ2-5; D perhaps matches TRBD2 (5 bases). The sample consisted of PBMCs, taken about 20 days after the first yellow fever vaccination. The clonotype comes from a man aged 18-30 years who received the YFV17D yellow fever vaccine. The CDR3 loop is CASSRAEAIQETQYF. The CDR3 DNA follows: TGTGCCAGCAGTCGAGCGGAGGCGATCCAAGAGACCCAGTACTTC.